The sequence of this T cell receptor (beta chain) was determined in a study of T cell responses to AZD1222 COVID-19 vaccine. Study-wide points: Regions 160-218 and 743-854 held dominance among vaccine-associated CD4 TCRs, which spanned spike.

The CDR3 runs 16 residues. Deletions cut 4 bases from V and 1 base from J, with 17 bases between. Germline V gives CDR1 SGHRS, CDR2 YFSETQ. Sequenced by immunoSEQ multiplex PCR; TCRdb stores in-frame clones only, minus some. The repertoire has 90,000 to 120,000 clones, 92% of them found once; the top ten carry about 1.2%. Note on this clone: Antigen specificity is unknown.

This TCR came from an adult in good health. The chain employs TRBV5-1 and TRBJ1-1; TRBD1 is a possible D gene (5 bases). This specimen was peripheral blood, taken on day 0 of AZD1222 vaccination. The CDR3 protein is CASSLLVGGPNTEAFF. As DNA, the CDR3 is TGCGCCAGCAGCCTGCTAGTCGGGGGACCGAACACTGAAGCTTTCTTT.